A single sample gave rise to the 26 T cell receptor beta chains below, sequenced in a study of STAT3 mutations in large granular lymphocyte leukemia. Study-wide findings and caveats: Every T-cell large granular lymphocyte leukemia patient had at least one immunodominant TCR beta clonotype.

These receptors lack a known antigen. Here immunoSEQ multiplex PCR was the method, and the copy in TCRdb shows in-frame clones only, minus some. Of tens of thousands of clones in the sample, about 81% were seen once. Sequencing was carried out using PBMCs. These receptors were collected from a human donor with T large granular lymphocyte leukemia. Some clones in this sample may be carry-over from other donors' samples.

The rearrangement uses TRBV7-9 and TRBJ2-3; D call uncertain. The V end was cut by 5 bases, the J end by 6 bases, with 12 bases between. This CDR3 has 13 residues. The germline gives CDR1 SEHNR, CDR2 FQNEAQ (reference sequence). The chain's CDR3 is CASSARSTDTQYF. For the CDR3, the DNA is TGTGCCAGCAGCGCCCGGAGTACTGATACGCAGTATTTT.

The V call is TRBV27, the J call TRBJ1-6, with D possibly being TRBD1 (5 bases). V lost 5 bases and J 8 bases, leaving 19 bases between the germline ends. The CDR3 has 16 residues. The germline gives CDR1 MNHEY, CDR2 SMNVEV (reference sequence). CDR3 amino acids: CASSPSRFGGDSPLHF. CDR3 bases: TGTGCCAGCAGTCCTTCACGGTTTGGAGGGGATTCACCCCTCCACTTT.

V usage is TRBV4-1 and J usage is TRBJ2-2; D gene uncertain. Germline CDR1 reads MGHRA; CDR2 reads YSYEKL. V was clipped by 4 bases and J by 4 bases, with 10 bases between them. This CDR3 is 14 amino acids long. CDR3 sequence (DNA): TGCGCCAGCAGCCGAATGGACCCCACCGGGGAGCTGTTTTTT. Its translation: CASSRMDPTGELFF.

The chain carries TRBV19 and TRBJ1-5; no firm D call. CDR3 length equals 16 residues. The V and J ends lost 7 bases and 0 bases respectively, with 16 bases between them. CDR1 and CDR2 (germline): LNHDA, SQIVND (reference sequence). The CDR3 nucleotides are TGTGCCAGTACCCCGGGAGGACCATATAGCAATCAGCCCCAGCATTTT. Translating gives CASTPGGPYSNQPQHF.

The chain has TRBV30 and TRBJ1-2, with 7 positions matching TRBD1. Germline assignment: CDR1 GTSNPN and CDR2 SVGIG (reference sequence). This CDR3 is built from 16 residues. The V and J ends lost 2 bases and 7 bases, in that order; junction bases with no gene match: 16. CDR3 region: CAWSRGGTRGRGGYTF. For the CDR3, the DNA is TGTGCCTGGAGTAGAGGGGGGACAAGGGGGCGAGGTGGCTACACCTTC.

By sample share, this clone is medium-sized (0.01 to 0.1%). This chain uses TRBV6-4 with TRBJ2-3; no firm D call. The CDR3 extends over 13 amino acids. Between the trimmed V and J ends, which lost 2 bases and 5 bases, there was a span of 8 bases. Germline V CDR1 and CDR2: MRHNA, SNTAGT. The CDR3 DNA is TGTGCCAGCAGTGACAGGGAACAAGATACGCAGTATTTT. Its translation is CASSDREQDTQYF.

This chain connects TRBV18 to TRBJ2-1, with D perhaps TRBD1 (6 bases). The germline V gene encodes CDR1 KGHSH and CDR2 LQKENI. Trimming took 1 base from V and 8 from J, leaving 18 bases between them. This CDR3 comprises 16 residues. CDR3 sequence (DNA): TGTGCCAGCTCACCACGCTTATTCCAGGGGCTCGATGAGCAGTTCTTC. This codes for CASSPRLFQGLDEQFF.

The rearrangement joins TRBV6-1 to TRBJ2-5; TRBD1 aligns across 9 bases. V trimming: 2 bases; J trimming: 2 bases; junction bases outside the gene matches: 9. This CDR3 is 17 amino acids long. Germline V CDR1 and CDR2: MNHNS, SASEGT. The CDR3: CASSEMGTGFLQETQYF. For the CDR3, the DNA is TGTGCCAGCAGTGAAATGGGGACAGGGTTCCTTCAAGAGACCCAGTACTTC.

V usage is TRBV18 and J usage is TRBJ2-7; D unclear. Trimming cost V 4 bases and J 9 bases, with 13 bases left between them. Germline-derived CDR1 and CDR2 are KGHSH and LQKENI. There are 12 residues in the CDR3. CDR3 bases: TGTGCCAGCTCACGGCCCCAGAGTAGGCAGTACTTC. It encodes CASSRPQSRQYF.

This sequence joins TRBV18 and TRBJ2-2, with 13 bases identical to TRBD2. CDR3 length: 18 amino acids. The germline CDR1 and CDR2 sequences are KGHSH and LQKENI. Trimming at V came to 4 bases and at J to 0 bases, leaving 5 bases not matched to a gene. The CDR3 loop reads CASSQGLAGPSNTGELFF. The CDR3 nucleotides are TGTGCCAGCTCACAGGGACTAGCGGGGCCCTCGAACACCGGGGAGCTGTTTTTT.

V is TRBV5-1 and J is TRBJ2-2; TRBD2 matches 15 bases. The CDR3 sequence is 17 residues long. Germline V gene data show CDR1 as SGHRS and CDR2 as YFSETQ. Trimming at V came to 3 bases and at J to 6 bases, leaving 6 bases not matched to a gene. The CDR3 DNA reads as TGCGCCAGCAGCTGGACTAGCGGGGGGGCCGGTGCCGGGGAGCTGTTTTTT. This translates into CASSWTSGGAGAGELFF.

The rearrangement links TRBV6-6 to TRBJ2-7, with a tentative D call TRBD1 (6 bases). The CDR3 totals 12 residues. V lost 6 bases and J 5 bases, leaving 11 bases between the germline ends. Germline V gene lookup returns CDR1 MNHNY and CDR2 SVGAGI (reference sequence). CDR3 bases: TGTGCCAGCAGCCATGGACAGAACGAGCAGTACTTC. This translates into CASSHGQNEQYF.

This rearrangement joins TRBV29-1 to TRBJ2-3; 9 nucleotides align to TRBD2. V shed 5 bases, J shed 0 bases, and the junction held 6 bases outside the gene matches. Germline V gives CDR1 SQVTM, CDR2 ANQGSEA. CDR3 length: 15 residues. The CDR3 DNA reads TGCAGCGTTCGATCCCTAGCGGGAAGCACAGATACGCAGTATTTT. Encoded protein: CSVRSLAGSTDTQYF.

V usage is TRBV5-6 and J usage is TRBJ2-3; 7 positions agree with TRBD2. Germline lookup yields CDR1 SGHDT and CDR2 YYEEEE. With V trimmed by 4 bases and J by 5 bases, 7 bases remained unmatched. This CDR3 has 14 amino acids. In DNA form, the CDR3 reads TGTGCCAGCAGCCAAACGGGGGGTTTAGATACGCAGTATTTT. It yields the protein CASSQTGGLDTQYF. Using reference TRBV5-6 and TRBJ2-3 for the parts outside the CDR3, the full variable domain is DAGVTQSPTHLIKTRGQQVTLRCSPKSGHDTVSWYQQALGQGPQFIFQYYEEEERQRGNFPDRFSGHQFPNYSSELNVNALLLGDSALYLCASSQTGGLDTQYFGPGTRLTVL.

The chain joins TRBV10-2 to TRBJ1-5; 7 bases line up with TRBD1. Trimming removed 6 bases from V and 6 bases from J; junction bases left unmatched: 8. CDR3 size: 14 residues. In germline, CDR1 is WSHSY, CDR2 SAAADI. As DNA, the CDR3 is TGCGCCAGCAGACCCAGGGGGGGCAGTCAGCCCCAGCATTTT. Its protein is CASRPRGGSQPQHF.

This clone turned up a few times. This sequence joins TRBV7-9 and TRBJ2-2; D call uncertain. CDR3 size: 12 residues. Trimming stripped 5 bases from V and 5 bases from J, with 6 bases between. Germline assignment: CDR1 SEHNR and CDR2 FQNEAQ (reference sequence). CDR3 in amino acids: CASSPMTGELFF. CDR3 in DNA: TGTGCCAGCAGCCCAATGACCGGGGAGCTGTTTTTT.

The chain links TRBV4-1 to TRBJ1-1, with D perhaps matching TRBD1 (6 bases). Germline assignment: CDR1 MGHRA and CDR2 YSYEKL. V was trimmed by 1 base and J by 1 base, leaving 10 bases between them. The length of the CDR3 is 15 residues. CDR3 amino acids: CASSQARDKNTEAFF. In DNA form, the CDR3 reads TGCGCCAGCAGCCAAGCCCGGGACAAGAACACTGAAGCTTTCTTT.

The chain has TRBV25-1 and TRBJ1-1; 7 bases fit TRBD1. In germline, CDR1 is MGHDK, CDR2 SYGVNS. There are 18 residues in the CDR3. J was trimmed by 1 base and V by 3 bases; bases with no gene match: 14. The chain's CDR3 is CASSDFSRDRKTNTEAFF. The CDR3 region has the DNA TGTGCCAGCAGTGACTTTTCGCGGGACAGAAAAACGAACACTGAAGCTTTCTTT.

The DNA of the CDR3 is TGTGCCAGCGTACACCTCCTAATCGGTTATCAGCCCCAGCATTTT. It codes for CASVHLLIGYQPQHF. The chain carries TRBV6-8 and TRBJ1-5; D gene unclear. The length of the CDR3 is 15 residues. Germline-derived CDR1 and CDR2 are MNHGY and SAAAGT. The ends were cut back, 8 bases at V and 5 bases at J, with 19 bases in the middle.

The chain employs TRBV2 and TRBJ1-2; D uncertain. CDR1 SNHLY and CDR2 FYNNEI come from the germline V gene. Trimming removed 7 bases from V and 2 bases from J, with 17 bases in between. The length of the CDR3 is 15 residues. This CDR3 is CASKSGRLGNYGYTF. Here the CDR3 DNA reads TGTGCCAGCAAATCAGGCCGCCTGGGAAACTATGGCTACACCTTC.

Only a few counts were recorded for this clone. The chain recombines TRBV9 with TRBJ1-6; D remains unclear. Trimming left V 2 bases short and J 8 bases short, with 8 bases between. Germline loops: CDR1 SGDLS, CDR2 YYNGEE. This CDR3 is 13 amino acids long. The chain's CDR3 is CASSVSGDSPLHF. Here the CDR3 DNA reads TGTGCCAGCAGCGTTTCGGGTGATTCACCCCTCCACTTT.

The chain couples TRBV19 to TRBJ1-2; D is possibly TRBD1 (6 bases). Germline assignment: CDR1 LNHDA and CDR2 SQIVND (reference sequence). This CDR3 region has 13 residues. V lost 6 bases and J lost 6, with 14 bases in between. In nucleotides, the CDR3 is TGTGCCAGTAGCCAAGACAGGACAGATGGCTACACCTTC. Residues: CASSQDRTDGYTF.

The chain couples TRBV28 to TRBJ1-3; D is undetermined. Trimming took 2 bases from V and 4 from J, leaving 9 bases between them. Per the germline V gene, CDR1 is MDHEN and CDR2 is SYDVKM. The CDR3 extends over 14 amino acids. CDR3: CASSLEGRGNTIYF. As DNA, the CDR3 is TGTGCCAGCAGTTTAGAGGGCAGGGGAAACACCATATATTTT.

The gene calls are TRBV5-8 and TRBJ1-1; tentatively, D is TRBD1 (6 bases). The ends were cut back, 4 bases at V and 4 bases at J, with 20 bases in the middle. The CDR3 spans 16 residues. Germline CDR1 SGHTS, CDR2 YDEGEE. The CDR3 is CASSPRTGRTGTEAFF. In DNA, the CDR3 is TGTGCCAGCAGCCCCCGCACAGGGCGTACGGGCACTGAAGCTTTCTTT.

This clone was detected once. The V call is TRBV30, the J call TRBJ2-1, with TRBD1 identical over 7 bases. The V gene end was trimmed by 5 bases and the J gene end by 7 bases; junction bases not matched to a gene: 14. Germline values: CDR1 GTSNPN, CDR2 SVGIG (reference sequence). The CDR3 is 15 residues long. The CDR3 DNA follows: TGTGCCTGGTCCCTAGGGAGACAGGGTGGGAATGAGCAGTTCTTC. It is translated as CAWSLGRQGGNEQFF. Full variable domain (rest looked up from reference TRBV30 and TRBJ2-1): SQTIHQWPATLVQPVGSPLSLECTVEGTSNPNLYWYRQAAGRGLQLLFYSVGIGQISSEVPQNLSASRPQDRQFILSSKKLLLSDSGFYLCAWSLGRQGGNEQFFGPGTRLTVL.

The V gene is TRBV30, the J gene TRBJ2-2; tentatively, D is TRBD1 (7 bases). Germline V gene data show CDR1 as GTSNPN and CDR2 as SVGIG (reference sequence). V lost 0 bases and J lost 5, with 19 bases in between. The CDR3 consists of 17 residues. The CDR3 DNA sequence: TGTGCCTGGAGTGTAAGGGGGCAGGGAAGCGGGACCGGGGAGCTGTTTTTT. Its translation: CAWSVRGQGSGTGELFF.